The 11 T cell receptor beta chains presented below share a single source sample, sequenced in a study of CD8+ T cells in alopecia areata. Sequencing used cDNA as its template, made by extracting RNA and reverse transcribing it. Some clones are missing from TCRdb's copy, which holds only in-frame ones; the method was immunoSEQ multiplex PCR. The repertoire has about 270,000 clones, none seen only once; the ten largest take 1.2%. Cells pooled from cutaneous lymph nodes were sorted on CD4, CD8alpha, NKG2D, NKG2ACE and other markers. The sample comprised CD4+ T cells sorted from a lymph node. Every receptor here comes from a C3H/HeJ mouse with alopecia areata. MHC haplotype of the strain: H2-k.

About this clone: The genes and germline here are from mouse. The read terminates 4 residues ahead of where the CDR3 ends, so the germline J gene completes it. The chain links TRBV1 to TRBJ1-2; TRBD1 matches at 9 bases. Germline assignment: CDR1 NSQYPW and CDR2 LRSPGD (reference sequence). V lost 3 bases to trimming and J lost 3 bases; unmatched junction nucleotides: 5. The CDR3 covers 15 residues. The CDR3 region is CTCSATGTGYSDYTF. Partial CDR3 DNA: TGCACCTGCAGTGCGACCGGGACAGGGTACTCC.

Comment on this clone: The genes and germline here are from mouse. The CDR3 end falls 3 residues outside the read, so it is completed with the germline J gene. This chain uses TRBV13-1 with TRBJ1-6; TRBD1 matches 8 bases. TRBJ1-6 carries the ORF label, with uncertain function. Trimming took 0 bases from V and 10 from J; bases not matched to a gene: 3. This CDR3 spans 14 amino acids. In germline, CDR1 is NSHNY, CDR2 SYGAGN. CDR3 region: CASSDGQGRSPLYF. The CDR3 bases that were read are TGTGCCAGCAGTGATGGACAGGGGAGGTCGCCC.

A remark on this clone: Any gene name here is a mouse gene name. The read stops 4 residues short of the end of the CDR3; the missing end is completed from the germline J gene. The chain joins TRBV13-3 to TRBJ1-2; D not resolved. The CDR3 runs to 13 residues. CDR1 and CDR2 (germline): NNHDY, SYVADS. Between the trimmed V and J ends, which lost 2 bases and 3 bases, there was a span of 8 bases. The part of the CDR3 DNA that was read is TGTGCCAGCAGTGAAGCCGAGGACTCC. Amino acids: CASSEAEDS. The full CDR3 protein is CASSEAEDSDYTF.

This clone showed up many times. Gene names are mouse gene names. Coverage ceases 4 residues before the CDR3 finishes, and the germline J gene fills in the end. Other DNA sequences from this sample encode an identical CDR3 as well. The J gene is TRBJ2-1, the V gene TRBV13-1; possibly TRBD1 for D (6 bases). The CDR3 contains 13 residues. The germline gives CDR1 NSHNY, CDR2 SYGAGN. V was clipped by 3 bases and J by 4 bases, with 8 bases between them. The sequenced CDR3 bases are TGTGCCAGCAGTGGGGGACAATATGCT. This translates into CASSGGQYA. The whole CDR3 region reads CASSGGQYAEQFF.

This clone has only a few counts. Gene names are the mouse ones. From the germline J gene comes the end of the CDR3, since the read stops 3 residues before it. The V and J genes are TRBV19 and TRBJ1-6; 8 bases are a match to TRBD1. TRBJ1-6 is known as an ORF, though its function is uncertain. This CDR3 has 20 amino acids. Germline V lookup: CDR1 FNHDT, CDR2 SITEND (reference sequence). Trimming at V came to 0 bases and at J to 0 bases, leaving 11 bases not matched to a gene. The CDR3 DNA, read in part, is TGTGCCAGCAGTATAGGGCCCCAGGGGGCGGCCAATTCCTATAATTCGCCC. Its protein is CASSIGPQGAANSYNSP. In full, the CDR3 reads CASSIGPQGAANSYNSPLYF.

Regarding this clone: Mouse germline and gene names are used. The read ends 4 residues shy of where the CDR3 ends; the end is completed using the germline J gene. V gene TRBV5 combines with J gene TRBJ2-1; 13 bases align to TRBD2. CDR3 length: 16 amino acids. The germline gives CDR1 LGHNA, CDR2 YNLKQL (reference sequence). Unmatched junction bases numbered 4, after V lost 2 bases and J lost 6 bases. The CDR3 spells CASSQPGLGGFAEQFF. Partial CDR3 DNA: TGTGCCAGCAGCCAACCGGGACTGGGGGGGTTTGCT.

As regards this clone: Gene names refer to mouse genes. The read stops 4 residues short of the end of the CDR3; the missing end is completed from the germline J gene. The chain joins TRBV1 to TRBJ2-7; 12 positions match TRBD2. Germline CDR1 NSQYPW, CDR2 LRSPGD (reference sequence). This CDR3 is 14 amino acids long. V gave up 4 bases and J gave up 3 bases; unmatched junction bases: 1. The part of the CDR3 DNA that was read is TGCACCTGCAGTGGGACTGGGGGGGTCTAT. Translated, it gives CTCSGTGGVY. The full CDR3 protein reads CTCSGTGGVYEQYF.

Turning to this clone: The listed genes are named as in mouse. From the germline J gene comes the end of the CDR3, since the read stops 4 residues before it. The chain uses TRBV31 and TRBJ2-5; 8 bases are a match to TRBD2. After removal of 0 bases from V and 0 bases from J, the junction contained 2 bases not matched to a gene. There are 15 residues in the CDR3. Germline V gene sequence: CDR1 GKSSPN, CDR2 SITVG. Partial CDR3 DNA: TGTGCCTGGAGTCTACTGGGGGCTAACCAAGAC. It yields the protein CAWSLLGANQD. In full, the CDR3 is CAWSLLGANQDTQYF.

Remarks on this clone: Each gene name is a mouse one. The CDR3 extends 4 residues past the end of the read, so its final part is completed from the germline J gene. The rearrangement joins TRBV19 to TRBJ2-5, with 10 bases fitting TRBD2. This CDR3 region has 15 residues. V shed 2 bases and J 3 bases; nucleotides not matched to a gene: 3. CDR1 and CDR2 (germline): FNHDT, SITEND (reference sequence). CDR3 DNA (partial): TGTGCCAGCAGTATTACGGACTGGGGGCAAGAC. It is translated as CASSITDWGQD. The full CDR3 protein is CASSITDWGQDTQYF.

This clone was counted a few times. Here the gene names and germline are mouse. The CDR3 extends 4 residues past the end of the read, so its final part is completed from the germline J gene. The V call is TRBV13-3, the J call TRBJ2-3; 13 nucleotides line up with TRBD2. From germline, CDR1 is NNHDY and CDR2 SYVADS. The CDR3 extends over 16 amino acids. V lost 5 bases, J lost 1 base, and 4 bases stayed unmatched. The CDR3 DNA, read in part, is TGTGCCAGCAGCCATGGGACTGGGGGGGGTGCAGAA. Translating gives CASSHGTGGGAE. The full CDR3 protein is CASSHGTGGGAETLYF.

A few counts support this clone. Germline and genes here are mouse. The chain's CDR3 is CTCSANWGESQNTLYF. The sequenced CDR3 bases are TGCACCTGCAGTGCGAACTGGGGGGAGAGTCAAAAC. J is TRBJ2-4 and V is TRBV1; 9 bases are shared with TRBD2. The CDR3 goes on 4 residues after the read ends, and that part is filled in from the germline J gene. The germline V gene encodes CDR1 NSQYPW and CDR2 LRSPGD (reference sequence). The V and J ends lost 3 bases and 0 bases, in that order; junction bases with no gene match: 4. The length of the CDR3 is 16 residues.